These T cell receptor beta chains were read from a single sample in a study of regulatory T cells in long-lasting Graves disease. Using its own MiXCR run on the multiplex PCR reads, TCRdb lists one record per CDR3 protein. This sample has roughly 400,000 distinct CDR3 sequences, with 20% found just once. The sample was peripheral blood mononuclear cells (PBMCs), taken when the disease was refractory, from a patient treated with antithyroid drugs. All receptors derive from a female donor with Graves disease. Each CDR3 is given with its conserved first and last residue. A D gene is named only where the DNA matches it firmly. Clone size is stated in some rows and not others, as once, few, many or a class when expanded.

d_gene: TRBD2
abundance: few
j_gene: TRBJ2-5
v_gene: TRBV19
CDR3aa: CASSIMASGRVVETQYF
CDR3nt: TGTGCCAGTAGTATAATGGCTAGCGGGAGAGTCGTGGAGACCCAGTACTTC

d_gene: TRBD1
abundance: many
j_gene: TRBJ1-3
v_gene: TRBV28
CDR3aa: CASTPPGTDGNTIYF
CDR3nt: TGTGCCAGCACCCCCCCCGGGACAGATGGAAACACCATATATTTT

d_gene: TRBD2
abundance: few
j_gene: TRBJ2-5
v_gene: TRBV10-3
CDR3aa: CAIRGVLAGNQETQYF
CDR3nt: TGTGCCATCAGAGGCGTATTAGCGGGAAACCAAGAGACCCAGTACTTC

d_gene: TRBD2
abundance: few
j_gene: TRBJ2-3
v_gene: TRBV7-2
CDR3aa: CASSLARTSGMGADTQYF
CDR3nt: TGTGCCAGCAGCTTAGCCCGGACTAGCGGGATGGGTGCAGATACGCAGTATTTT

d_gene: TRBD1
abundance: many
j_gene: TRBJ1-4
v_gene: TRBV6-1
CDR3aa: CASSETGTGGKLFF
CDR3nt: TGTGCCAGCAGTGAAACCGGGACAGGAGGAAAACTGTTTTTT

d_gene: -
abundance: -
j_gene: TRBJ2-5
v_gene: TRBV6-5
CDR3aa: CASSYWGWGQETQYF
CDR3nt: TGTGCCAGCAGTTACTGGGGCTGGGGCCAAGAGACCCAGTACTTC

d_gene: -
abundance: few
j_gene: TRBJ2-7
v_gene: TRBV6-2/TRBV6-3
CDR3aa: CASSYQQGYEQYF
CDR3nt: TGTGCCAGCAGTTACCAACAGGGTTACGAGCAGTACTTC

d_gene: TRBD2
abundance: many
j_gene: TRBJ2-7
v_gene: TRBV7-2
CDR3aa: CASSFPGGNYEQYF
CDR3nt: TGTGCCAGCAGCTTTCCGGGGGGGAACTACGAGCAGTACTTC

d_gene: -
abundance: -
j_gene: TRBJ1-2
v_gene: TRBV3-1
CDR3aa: CASSQGIRGYGTGYTF
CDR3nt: TGTGCCAGCAGCCAAGGTATCAGGGGATATGGTACGGGCTACACCTTC

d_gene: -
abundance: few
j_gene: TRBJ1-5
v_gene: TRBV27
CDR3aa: CASRRQYNQPQHF
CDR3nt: TGTGCCAGCAGAAGACAGTACAATCAGCCCCAGCATTTT

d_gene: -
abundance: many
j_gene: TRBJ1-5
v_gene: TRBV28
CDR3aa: CASSLRLTSRDQPQHF
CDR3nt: TGTGCCAGCAGTTTAAGGTTGACATCCCGCGATCAGCCCCAGCATTTT

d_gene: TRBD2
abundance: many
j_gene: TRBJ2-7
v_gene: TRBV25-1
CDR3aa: CASSEWTSGRSGEQYF
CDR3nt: TGTGCCAGCAGTGAATGGACTAGCGGGAGGTCCGGCGAGCAGTACTTC

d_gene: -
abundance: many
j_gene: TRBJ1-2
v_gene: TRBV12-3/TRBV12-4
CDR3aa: CASSPPGQNYGYTF
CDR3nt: TGTGCCAGCAGCCCACCCGGACAGAACTATGGCTACACCTTC

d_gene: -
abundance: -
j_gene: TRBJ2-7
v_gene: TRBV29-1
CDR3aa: CSALSPDTYEQYF
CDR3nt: TGCAGCGCGCTTAGTCCCGATACCTACGAGCAGTACTTC

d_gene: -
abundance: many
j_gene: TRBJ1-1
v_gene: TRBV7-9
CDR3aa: CASSPTLEAFF
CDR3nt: TGTGCCAGCAGCCCAACTTTGGAAGCTTTCTTT

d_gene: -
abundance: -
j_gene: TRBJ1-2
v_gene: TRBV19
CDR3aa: CASSARQSLYGYTF
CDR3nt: TGTGCCAGTAGTGCACGACAGTCCCTCTATGGCTACACCTTC

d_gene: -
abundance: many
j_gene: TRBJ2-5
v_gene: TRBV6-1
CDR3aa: CASSVLRQTYQETQYF
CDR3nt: TGTGCCAGCAGTGTCTTGCGACAGACGTACCAAGAGACCCAGTACTTC

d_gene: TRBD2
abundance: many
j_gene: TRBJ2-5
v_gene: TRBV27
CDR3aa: CASSSAGVQETQYF
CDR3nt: TGTGCCAGCAGTTCGGCGGGAGTTCAAGAGACCCAGTACTTC

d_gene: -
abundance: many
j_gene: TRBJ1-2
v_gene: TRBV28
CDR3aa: CASTRDRPNYGYTF
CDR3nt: TGTGCCAGCACAAGAGACAGGCCCAACTATGGCTACACCTTC

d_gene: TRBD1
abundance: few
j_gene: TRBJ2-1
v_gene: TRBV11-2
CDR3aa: CASSAGTGRSYNEQFF
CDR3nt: TGTGCCAGCAGCGCCGGGACAGGGCGTTCCTACAATGAGCAGTTCTTC

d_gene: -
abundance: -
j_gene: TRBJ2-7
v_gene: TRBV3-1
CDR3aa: CASSQDNSHEQYF
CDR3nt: TGTGCCAGCAGCCAAGATAACAGTCACGAGCAGTACTTC

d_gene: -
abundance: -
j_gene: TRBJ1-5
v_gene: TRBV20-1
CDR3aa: CSVGDRRQPQHF
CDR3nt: TGCAGTGTGGGGGATAGGAGGCAGCCCCAGCATTTT

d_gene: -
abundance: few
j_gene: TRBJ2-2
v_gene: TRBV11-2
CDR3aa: CASSGDSNTGELFF
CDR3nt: TGTGCCAGCAGCGGGGACTCCAACACCGGGGAGCTGTTTTTT

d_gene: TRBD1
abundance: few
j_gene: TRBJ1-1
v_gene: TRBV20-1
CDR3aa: CSAIMTGGNTEAFF
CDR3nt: TGCAGTGCTATCATGACAGGGGGGAACACTGAAGCTTTCTTT